The 21 T cell receptor beta chains presented below share a single source sample, sequenced in a study of blood T cell repertoires in COVID-19. Generated by immunoSEQ multiplex PCR, the TCRdb table keeps only in-frame clones and is missing some. Of 210,000 or so clones detected, about 84% appear once; the ten largest clones hold around 4%. The sample comprised PBMCs or T cells enriched from blood (not recorded which). The receptors come from a man aged 25-40 years with acute COVID-19.

In the case of this clone: One junction end does not reproduce the germline sequence, and a read error may be involved. V usage is TRBV6-1 and J usage is TRBJ1-1; D is ambiguous. CDR1 and CDR2 (germline): MNHNS, SASEGT. This CDR3 spans 14 amino acids. The CDR3 sequence is CASSELSPNPEAFF. Here the CDR3 DNA reads TGTGCCAGCAGTGAATTGAGTCCGAACCCTGAAGCTTTCTTT.

The chain links TRBV12-3 or TRBV12-4 to TRBJ1-2; D may be TRBD1 (5 bases). V was trimmed by 6 bases and J by 5 bases, leaving 7 bases between them. The CDR3 contains 11 residues. CDR3 in amino acids: CASRSGYGYTF. The CDR3 DNA follows: TGTGCCAGCAGATCAGGGTATGGCTACACCTTC.

This sequence joins TRBV12-5 and TRBJ1-2; TRBD1 is a possible D gene (5 bases). The V and J ends lost 1 base and 2 bases respectively, with 11 bases between them. This CDR3 is 15 amino acids long. In germline, CDR1 is LGHNT, CDR2 FRNRAP. In nucleotides, the CDR3 is TGTGCTAGTGGTTTGGACAGGATCGCCAACTATGGCTACACCTTC. Translation: CASGLDRIANYGYTF.

The chain links TRBV7-6 to TRBJ2-2; D perhaps matches TRBD2 (6 bases). Germline-derived CDR1 and CDR2 are SGHVS and FNYEAQ. V shed 5 bases and J shed 2 bases, with 15 bases lying between them. The CDR3 runs 16 residues. Written as DNA, the CDR3 is TGTGCCAGCAGCCCTTGGCGGGGTGCCAACACCGGGGAGCTGTTTTTT. Its protein product is CASSPWRGANTGELFF.

The CDR3 coding sequence is TGCGCCAGCAGCTTGGATCCGGGGTTGGCCTCCACTGAAGCTTTCTTT. Translation gives CASSLDPGLASTEAFF. The rearrangement links TRBV5-1 to TRBJ1-1; D gene unclear. V lost 0 bases and J lost 4, with 16 bases in between. The CDR3 runs to 16 residues. Germline CDR1 is SGHRS and CDR2 is YFSETQ. The full variable domain, rest sourced from reference TRBV5-1 and TRBJ1-1, is KAGVTQTPRYLIKTRGQQVTLSCSPISGHRSVSWYQQTPGQGLQFLFEYFSETQRNKGNFPGRFSGRQFSNSRSEMNVSTLELGDSALYLCASSLDPGLASTEAFFGQGTRLTVV.

This chain connects TRBV19 to TRBJ1-4, with 9 bases matching TRBD1. The CDR3 spans 14 residues. V shed 4 bases, J shed 7 bases, and the junction held 4 bases outside the gene matches. CDR1 and CDR2 (germline): LNHDA, SQIVND (reference sequence). The CDR3 DNA reads as TGTGCCAGTAGTAGGACAGGGGTTCGTGAAAAACTGTTTTTT. Amino acid sequence: CASSRTGVREKLFF. Filled out from reference TRBV19 and TRBJ1-4, the complete variable domain reads DGGITQSPKYLFRKEGQNVTLSCEQNLNHDAMYWYRQDPGQGLRLIYYSQIVNDFQKGDIAEGYSVSREKKESFPLTVTSAQKNPTAFYLCASSRTGVREKLFFGSGTQLSVL.

The chain links TRBV18 to TRBJ1-1; 7 bases fit TRBD1. The CDR3 totals 15 residues. Germline CDR1 is KGHSH and CDR2 is LQKENI. Unmatched junction bases numbered 5, after V lost 0 bases and J lost 4 bases. The CDR3 DNA reads as TGTGCCAGCTCACCACCGGTGAGACAGGGCACTGAAGCTTTCTTT. Its translation is CASSPPVRQGTEAFF. The full variable domain, in which reference TRBV18 and TRBJ1-1 provide the parts outside the CDR3, is NAGVMQNPRHLVRRRGQEARLRCSPMKGHSHVYWYRQLPEEGLKFMVYLQKENIIDESGMPKERFSAEFPKEGPSILRIQQVVRGDSAAYFCASSPPVRQGTEAFFGQGTRLTVV.

The chain employs TRBV11-2 and TRBJ2-2; D gene unclear. The CDR3 contains 15 residues. Looked up from germline, CDR1 is SGHAT and CDR2 is FQNNGV. Trimming cost V 2 bases and J 7 bases, with 14 bases left between them. CDR3 nucleotides: TGTGCCAGCAGCTTAATTGAGTGGAGAGGCGGGGAGCTGTTTTTT. It is translated as CASSLIEWRGGELFF.

This chain connects TRBV11-1 to TRBJ2-2, with TRBD1 matching over 7 bases. Germline-derived CDR1 and CDR2 are SGHAT and FQDESV (reference sequence). The J segment lost 3 bases and the V segment lost 5 bases, leaving 9 bases of the junction unmatched. The CDR3 sequence is 16 residues long. The CDR3 here is CASSPGTALYTGELFF. The CDR3 region has the DNA TGTGCCAGCAGCCCTGGGACAGCCTTGTACACCGGGGAGCTGTTTTTT.

The chain is built from TRBV23-1 and TRBJ1-2; TRBD1 matches 7 bases. TRBV23-1 is identified as an open reading frame with a role that is uncertain. CDR3 length: 16 residues. V was pared by 2 bases and J by 7 bases, with 13 bases of the junction left unmatched. DNA for the CDR3: TGCGCCAGCAGTCAACCGACTCAGGGGGTGGGTTCTGGCTACACCTTC. Translation gives CASSQPTQGVGSGYTF.

This clone has only a few counts. The chain is built from TRBV19 and TRBJ2-1, with 8 bases matching TRBD2. V trimming: 2 bases; J trimming: 1 base; junction bases outside the gene matches: 1. There are 15 residues in the CDR3. Germline loops: CDR1 LNHDA, CDR2 SQIVND (reference sequence). CDR3 DNA sequence: TGTGCCAGTAGTATACGCGGGGGGTCCTACAATGAGCAGTTCTTC. Protein: CASSIRGGSYNEQFF.

The chain employs TRBV28 and TRBJ1-1, with D uncertain. Between the trimmed V and J ends, which lost 6 bases and 4 bases, there was a span of 30 bases. This CDR3 spans 19 amino acids. Looked up from germline, CDR1 is MDHEN and CDR2 is SYDVKM. The DNA of the CDR3 is TGTGCCAGCAGCCCTGCGGGAGCGCAGGCCCACCGATTGAGCACTGAAGCTTTCTTT. Encoded protein: CASSPAGAQAHRLSTEAFF.

In this sample, this clone turned up once. The chain has TRBV5-1 and TRBJ2-7; 9 positions match TRBD2. The CDR3 runs 15 residues. Unmatched junction bases numbered 7, after V lost 1 base and J lost 5 bases. Germline V gene data show CDR1 as SGHRS and CDR2 as YFSETQ. The CDR3 region has the DNA TGCGCCAGCAGCTTGTCCAGCGGGGGGTCCCACGAGCAGTACTTC. Translated: CASSLSSGGSHEQYF.

The chain uses TRBV11-2 and TRBJ1-1, with 7 bases aligning to TRBD1. Germline lookup yields CDR1 SGHAT and CDR2 FQNNGV. The CDR3 loop spans 15 amino acids. Trimming at V came to 8 bases and at J to 0 bases, leaving 9 bases not matched to a gene. CDR3: CASGARQGVNTEAFF. The CDR3 DNA is TGTGCCAGCGGGGCAAGACAGGGTGTGAACACTGAAGCTTTCTTT.

The J gene is TRBJ2-1, the V gene TRBV19, with 7 bases matching TRBD1. The ends lost 3 bases at V and 6 bases at J; junction bases unmatched: 2. The CDR3 sequence is 13 residues long. Per germline, CDR1 LNHDA and CDR2 SQIVND (reference sequence). In DNA, the CDR3 is TGTGCCAGTAGTATGGGGACAGCCAATGAGCAGTTCTTC. Encoded protein: CASSMGTANEQFF.

The J gene is TRBJ1-2, the V gene TRBV18; unclear D gene. This CDR3 spans 14 amino acids. V was cut by 4 bases and J by 6 bases, with 15 bases left in between. The germline V gene encodes CDR1 KGHSH and CDR2 LQKENI. CDR3 region: CASSHLNQENGYTF. The CDR3 DNA follows: TGTGCCAGCTCACATCTGAACCAAGAGAATGGCTACACCTTC.

This clone was seen a handful of times. Other DNA variants within this sample encode the same CDR3. V is TRBV6-1 and J is TRBJ2-3, with 12 bases that match TRBD2. CDR1 is MNHNS, CDR2 SASEGT, per germline. The CDR3 consists of 16 residues. V was clipped by 3 bases and J by 3 bases; unmatched bases: 4. CDR3 residues: CASSETSGGPTDTQYF. The CDR3 DNA follows: TGTGCCAGCAGTGAGACTAGCGGGGGCCCGACAGATACGCAGTATTTT.

J is TRBJ2-5 and V is TRBV9, with a possible D match to TRBD2 (6 bases). Germline CDR1 is SGDLS and CDR2 is YYNGEE. Trimming cost V 5 bases and J 5 bases, with 16 bases left between them. The CDR3 covers 14 residues. The CDR3 region is CASSTYGGTETQYF. CDR3 coding DNA: TGTGCCAGCAGTACTTACGGAGGGACGGAGACCCAGTACTTC.

The chain links TRBV7-9 to TRBJ2-3; 14 bases map to TRBD2. Germline CDR1 reads SEHNR; CDR2 reads FQNEAQ (reference sequence). The CDR3 length is 18 residues. V trimming: 5 bases; J trimming: 5 bases; junction bases outside the gene matches: 12. DNA of the CDR3: TGTGCCAGCAGCCCGCCGGGACTAGCGGGGGTAGGTCTAGATACGCAGTATTTT. Protein: CASSPPGLAGVGLDTQYF.

This clone was observed a single time. The chain has TRBV7-9 and TRBJ2-5; 7 bases map to TRBD2. The germline gives CDR1 SEHNR, CDR2 FQNEAQ (reference sequence). CDR3 length equals 16 residues. V was pared by 3 bases and J by 1 base, with 8 bases of the junction left unmatched. The CDR3 is CASSLGVASGQETQYF. DNA of the CDR3: TGTGCCAGCAGCTTGGGAGTGGCTAGCGGCCAAGAGACCCAGTACTTC.

CDR3 loop: CASSQGRRGGYTF. CDR3 bases: TGTGCCAGCAGCCAAGGGAGGAGGGGTGGCTACACCTTC. V usage is TRBV14 and J usage is TRBJ1-2, with D perhaps TRBD1 (5 bases). Germline CDR1 is SGHDN and CDR2 is FVKESK. V lost 1 base and J lost 7, with 10 bases in between. The CDR3 extends over 13 amino acids. The complete variable domain, with remaining parts taken from reference TRBV14 and TRBJ1-2, reads EAGVTQFPSHSVIEKGQTVTLRCDPISGHDNLYWYRRVMGKEIKFLLHFVKESKQDESGMPNNRFLAERTGGTYSTLKVQPAELEDSGVYFCASSQGRRGGYTFGSGTRLTVV.